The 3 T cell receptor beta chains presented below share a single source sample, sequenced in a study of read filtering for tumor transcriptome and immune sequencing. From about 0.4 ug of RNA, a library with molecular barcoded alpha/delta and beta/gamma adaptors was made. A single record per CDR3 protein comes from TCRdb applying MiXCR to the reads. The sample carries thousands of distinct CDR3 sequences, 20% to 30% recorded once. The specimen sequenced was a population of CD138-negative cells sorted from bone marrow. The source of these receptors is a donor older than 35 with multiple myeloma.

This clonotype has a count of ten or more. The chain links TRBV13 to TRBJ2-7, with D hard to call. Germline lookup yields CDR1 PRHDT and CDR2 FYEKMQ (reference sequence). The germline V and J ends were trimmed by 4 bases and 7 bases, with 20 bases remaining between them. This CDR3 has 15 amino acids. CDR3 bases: TGTGCCAGCAGCTCCCGGACCAGTTCCCTGGGGGAGCAGTACTTC. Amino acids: CASSSRTSSLGEQYF.

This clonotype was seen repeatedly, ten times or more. The CDR3 nucleotides are TGTGCCAGCAGTTTAATCGGGGTAGAGTACGAGCAGTACTTC. It specifies CASSLIGVEYEQYF. The V gene is TRBV12-3 or TRBV12-4, the J gene TRBJ2-7, with D perhaps TRBD2 (5 bases). The V and J ends lost 2 bases and 4 bases respectively, with 12 bases between them. CDR3 length: 14 residues.

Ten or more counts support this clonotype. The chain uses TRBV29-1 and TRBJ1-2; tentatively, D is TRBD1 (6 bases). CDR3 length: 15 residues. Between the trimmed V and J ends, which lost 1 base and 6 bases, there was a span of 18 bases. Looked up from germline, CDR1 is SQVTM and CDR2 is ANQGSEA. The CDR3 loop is CSVEVNRGASNGYTF. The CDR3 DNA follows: TGCAGCGTTGAAGTAAATAGGGGGGCGAGTAATGGCTACACCTTC.